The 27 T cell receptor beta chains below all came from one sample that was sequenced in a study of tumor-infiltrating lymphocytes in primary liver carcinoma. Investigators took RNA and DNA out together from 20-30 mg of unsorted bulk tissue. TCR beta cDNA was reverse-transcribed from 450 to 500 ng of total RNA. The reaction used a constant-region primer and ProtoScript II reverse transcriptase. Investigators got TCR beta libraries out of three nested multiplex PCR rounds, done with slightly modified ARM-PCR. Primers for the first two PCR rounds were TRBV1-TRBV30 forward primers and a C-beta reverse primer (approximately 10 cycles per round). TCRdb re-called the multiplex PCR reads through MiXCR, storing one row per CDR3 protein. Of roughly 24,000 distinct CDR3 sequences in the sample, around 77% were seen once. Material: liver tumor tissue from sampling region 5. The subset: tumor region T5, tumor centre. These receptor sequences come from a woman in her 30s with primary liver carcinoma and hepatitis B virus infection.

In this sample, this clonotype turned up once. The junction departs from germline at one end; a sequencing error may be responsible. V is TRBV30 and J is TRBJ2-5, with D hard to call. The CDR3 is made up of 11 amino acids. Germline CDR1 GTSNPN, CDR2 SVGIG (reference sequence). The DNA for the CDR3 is TGTGTCTGGAGTGTCGTGGAGACCCAGTATTTC. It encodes CVWSVVETQYF.

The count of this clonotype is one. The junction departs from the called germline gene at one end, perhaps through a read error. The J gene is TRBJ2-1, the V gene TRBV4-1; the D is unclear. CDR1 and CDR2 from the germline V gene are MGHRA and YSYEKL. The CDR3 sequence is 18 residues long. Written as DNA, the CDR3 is TGTGCCAGCAACCAAGAATGGGTCCCCCATAGCTCCTACAATGAGCAGTTCTTC. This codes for CASNQEWVPHSSYNEQFF.

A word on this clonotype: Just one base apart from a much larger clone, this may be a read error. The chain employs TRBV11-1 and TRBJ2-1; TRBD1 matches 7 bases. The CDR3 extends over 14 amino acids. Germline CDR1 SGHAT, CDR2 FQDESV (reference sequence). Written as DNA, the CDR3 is TGTGCCAGCAGCCACAGGGGTCGGATCAATGATCAGTCCTTC. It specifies CASSHRGRINDQSF. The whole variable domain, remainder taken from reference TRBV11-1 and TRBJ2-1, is EAEVAQSPRYKITEKSQAVAFWCDPISGHATLYWYRQILGQGPELLVQFQDESVVDDSQLPKDRFSAERLKGVDSTLKIQPAELGDSAMYLCASSHRGRINDQSFGPGTRLTVL.

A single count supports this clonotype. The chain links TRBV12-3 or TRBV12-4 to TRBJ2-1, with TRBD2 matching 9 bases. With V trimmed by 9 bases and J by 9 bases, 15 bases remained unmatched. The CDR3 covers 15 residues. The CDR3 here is CARSLSRTSELEQFF. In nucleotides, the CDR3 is TGTGCCAGGAGCCTGTCCAGGACTAGCGAACTTGAGCAGTTCTTC.

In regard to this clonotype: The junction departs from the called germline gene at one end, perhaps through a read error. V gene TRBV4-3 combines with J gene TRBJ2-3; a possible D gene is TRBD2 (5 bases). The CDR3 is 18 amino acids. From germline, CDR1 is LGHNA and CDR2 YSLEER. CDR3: CVSGQSAWLGDPDDTQYF. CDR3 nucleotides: TGCGTCAGCGGCCAGTCGGCCTGGCTGGGTGATCCCGATGATACGCAGTATTTT.

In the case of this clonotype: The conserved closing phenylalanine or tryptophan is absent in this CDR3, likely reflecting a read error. The CDR3 sequence is CASCLEGSTYNEQFL. As DNA, the CDR3 is TGTGCTAGCTGCTTAGAGGGAAGTACCTACAATGAGCAGTTCTTA. The gene calls are TRBV11-2 and TRBJ2-1; maybe TRBD2 (5 bases). The germline gives CDR1 SGHAT, CDR2 FQNNGV. This CDR3 contains 15 residues.

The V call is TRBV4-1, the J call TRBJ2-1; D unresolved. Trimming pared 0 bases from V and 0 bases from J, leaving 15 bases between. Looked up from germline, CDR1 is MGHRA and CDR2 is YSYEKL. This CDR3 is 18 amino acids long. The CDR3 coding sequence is TGCGCCAGCAGCCAAGAATGGGTCTCTCGGAGCTCCTACAATGAGCAGTTCTTC. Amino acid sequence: CASSQEWVSRSSYNEQFF.

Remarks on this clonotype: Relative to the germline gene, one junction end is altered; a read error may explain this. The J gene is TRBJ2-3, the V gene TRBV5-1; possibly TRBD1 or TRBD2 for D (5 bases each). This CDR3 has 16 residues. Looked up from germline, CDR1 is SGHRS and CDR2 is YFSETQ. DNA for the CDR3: TGCGCCAGCAACCCAGGGACGGGGATCAATTCAGATACTCAGTATTTT. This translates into CASNPGTGINSDTQYF.

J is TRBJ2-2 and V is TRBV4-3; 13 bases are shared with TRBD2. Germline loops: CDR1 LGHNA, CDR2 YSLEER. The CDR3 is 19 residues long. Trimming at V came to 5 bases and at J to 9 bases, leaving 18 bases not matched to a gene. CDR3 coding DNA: TGCGCCAGCAGCGTACTAGCGGGAGGGCCCCGTCCGAAGACCTGGGAGCTGTTTTTT. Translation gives CASSVLAGGPRPKTWELFF.

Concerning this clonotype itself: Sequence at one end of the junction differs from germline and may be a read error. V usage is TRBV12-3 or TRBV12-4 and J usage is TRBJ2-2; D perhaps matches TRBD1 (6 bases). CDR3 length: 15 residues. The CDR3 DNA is TGTGCCAGCCGGGGATGGGACACGAAGACCGGGAAGCTGTTTTTT. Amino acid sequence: CASRGWDTKTGKLFF.

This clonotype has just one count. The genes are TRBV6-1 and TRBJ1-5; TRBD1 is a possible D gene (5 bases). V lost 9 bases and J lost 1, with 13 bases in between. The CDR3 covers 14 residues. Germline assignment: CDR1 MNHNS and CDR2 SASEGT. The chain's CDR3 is CASMDMGSNQPQHF. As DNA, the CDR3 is TGTGCCAGTATGGACATGGGAAGCAATCAGCCCCAGCATTTT.

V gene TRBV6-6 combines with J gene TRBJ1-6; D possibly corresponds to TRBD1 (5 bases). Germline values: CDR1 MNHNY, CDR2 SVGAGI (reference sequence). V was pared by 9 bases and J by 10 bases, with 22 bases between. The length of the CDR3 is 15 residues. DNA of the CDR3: TGTGCCAGTAGTCCCCGGGGCCATAGTGGATCACCCCTCCACTTT. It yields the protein CASSPRGHSGSPLHF.

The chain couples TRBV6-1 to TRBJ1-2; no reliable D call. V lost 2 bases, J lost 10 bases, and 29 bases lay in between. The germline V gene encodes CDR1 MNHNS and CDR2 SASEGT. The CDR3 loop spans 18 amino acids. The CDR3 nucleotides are TGTGCCAGCAGTGAACGGTTCTTGGTCCTTAGATCTAACTATTTCTACACCTTC. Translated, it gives CASSERFLVLRSNYFYTF.

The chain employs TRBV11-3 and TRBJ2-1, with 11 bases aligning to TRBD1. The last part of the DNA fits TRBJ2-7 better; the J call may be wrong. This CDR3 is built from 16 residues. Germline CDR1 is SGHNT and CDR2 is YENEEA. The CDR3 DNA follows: TGTGCCAGCAGCTTAGACGGACAGGGGGCGGTTAATGAGCAGTACTTC. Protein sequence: CASSLDGQGAVNEQYF.

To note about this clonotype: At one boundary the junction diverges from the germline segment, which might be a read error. Here the CDR3 reads CASNREGYYEQHF. CDR3 coding DNA: TGCGCCAGCAATCGAGAGGGGTACTACGAGCAGCACTTC. The chain links TRBV10-2 to TRBJ2-7; D assignment may be TRBD1 or TRBD2 (5 bases each). This CDR3 contains 13 residues. Germline V gene data show CDR1 as WSHSY and CDR2 as SAAADI.

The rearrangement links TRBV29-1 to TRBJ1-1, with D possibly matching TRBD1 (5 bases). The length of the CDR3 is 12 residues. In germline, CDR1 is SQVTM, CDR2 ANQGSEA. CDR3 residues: CIVEAGSNEAFF. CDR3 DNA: TGCATCGTCGAGGCAGGGAGTAATGAAGCTTTCTTT. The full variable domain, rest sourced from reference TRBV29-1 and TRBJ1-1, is SAVISQKPSRDICQRGTSLTIQCQVDSQVTMMFWYRQQPGQSLTLIATANQGSEATYESGFVIDKFPISRPNLTFSTLTVSNMSPEDSSIYLCIVEAGSNEAFFGQGTRLTVV.

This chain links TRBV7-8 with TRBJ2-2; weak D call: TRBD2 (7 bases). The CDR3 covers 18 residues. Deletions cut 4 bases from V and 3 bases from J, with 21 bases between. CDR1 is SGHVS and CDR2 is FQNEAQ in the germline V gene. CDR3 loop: CASSSFRLGGEDTGELFF. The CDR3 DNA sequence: TGTGCCAGCAGCTCCTTTAGACTAGGGGGGGAAGACACCGGGGAGCTGTTTTTT.

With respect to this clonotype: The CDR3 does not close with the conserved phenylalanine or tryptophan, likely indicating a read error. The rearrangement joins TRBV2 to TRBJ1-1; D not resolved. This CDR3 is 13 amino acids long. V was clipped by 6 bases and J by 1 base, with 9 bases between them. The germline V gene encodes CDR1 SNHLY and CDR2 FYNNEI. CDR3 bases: TGTGCCAGCAGGATGGATTCGAACACTGAAGCTTTCTTA. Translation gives CASRMDSNTEAFL.

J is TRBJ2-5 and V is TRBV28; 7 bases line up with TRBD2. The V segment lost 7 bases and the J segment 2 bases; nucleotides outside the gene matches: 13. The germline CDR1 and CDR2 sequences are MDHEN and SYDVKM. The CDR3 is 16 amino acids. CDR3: CASNGIREGNQETQYF. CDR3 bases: TGTGCCAGCAATGGGATTAGGGAGGGTAATCAAGAGACCCAGTACTTC. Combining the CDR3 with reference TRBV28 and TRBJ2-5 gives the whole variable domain DVKVTQSSRYLVKRTGEKVFLECVQDMDHENMFWYRQDPGLGLRLIYFSYDVKMKEKGDIPEGYSVSREKKERFSLILESASTNQTSMYLCASNGIREGNQETQYFGPGTRLLVL.

In DNA, the CDR3 is TGTACTAGCACCCTGTCCGGGACTAGCGGACTTGAGCAGTTCTTC. Protein product: CTSTLSGTSGLEQFF. The chain uses TRBV12-3 or TRBV12-4 and TRBJ2-1; 11 bases line up with TRBD2. This CDR3 has 15 residues.

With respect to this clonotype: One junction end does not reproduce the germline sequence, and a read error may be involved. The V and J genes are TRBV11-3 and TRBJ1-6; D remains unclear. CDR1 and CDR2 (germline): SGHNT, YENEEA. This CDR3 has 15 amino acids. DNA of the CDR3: TGTACCAGTAGCTTTAAGTGGGGCTATAATTCACCCCTCCACTTT. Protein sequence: CTSSFKWGYNSPLHF. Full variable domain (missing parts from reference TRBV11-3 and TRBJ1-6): EAGVVQSPRYKIIEKKQPVAFWCNPISGHNTLYWYLQNLGQGPELLIRYENEEAVDDSQLPKDRFSAERLKGVDSTLKIQPAELGDSAVYLCTSSFKWGYNSPLHFGNGTRLTVT.

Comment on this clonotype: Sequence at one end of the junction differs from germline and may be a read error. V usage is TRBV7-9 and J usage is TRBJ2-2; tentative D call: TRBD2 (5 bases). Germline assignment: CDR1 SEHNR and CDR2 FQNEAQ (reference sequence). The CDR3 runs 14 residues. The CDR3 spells CVSRFRSESGELFF. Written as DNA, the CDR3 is TGTGTCAGCAGATTCCGTAGCGAGTCCGGGGAGCTGTTTTTT.

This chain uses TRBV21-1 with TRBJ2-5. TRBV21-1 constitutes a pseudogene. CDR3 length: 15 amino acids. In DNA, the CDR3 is TGTGCCAGCAGCAAAGAGAACGGCAGCCAAGAGACCGAGTACTTC. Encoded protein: CASSKENGSQETEYF.

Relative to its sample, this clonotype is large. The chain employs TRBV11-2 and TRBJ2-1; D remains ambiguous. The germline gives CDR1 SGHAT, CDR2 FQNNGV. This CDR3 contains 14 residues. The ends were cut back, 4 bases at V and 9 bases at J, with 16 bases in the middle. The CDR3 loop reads CASSSRPPWGEQFF. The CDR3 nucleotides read TGTGCCAGCAGCTCCCGGCCGCCGTGGGGTGAGCAGTTCTTC.

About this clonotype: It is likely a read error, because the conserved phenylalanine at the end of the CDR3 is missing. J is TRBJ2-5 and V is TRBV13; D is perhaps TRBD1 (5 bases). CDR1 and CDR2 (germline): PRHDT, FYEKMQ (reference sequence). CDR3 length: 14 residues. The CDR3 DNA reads TGTGCCAACAGCCGACGCCAGGGTAAAGAGACCCAGTACCTC. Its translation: CANSRRQGKETQYL.

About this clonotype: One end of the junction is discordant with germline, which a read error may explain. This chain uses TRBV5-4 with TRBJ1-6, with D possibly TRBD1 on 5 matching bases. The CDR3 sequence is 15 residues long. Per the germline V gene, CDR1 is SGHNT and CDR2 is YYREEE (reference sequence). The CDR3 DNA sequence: TGTACCAGCAGAACAAGGGCGGGGGATAATTCACCCCTCCACTTT. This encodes CTSRTRAGDNSPLHF. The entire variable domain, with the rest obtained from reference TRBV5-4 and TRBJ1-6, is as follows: ETGVTQSPTHLIKTRGQQVTLRCSSQSGHNTVSWYQQALGQGPQFIFQYYREEENGRGNFPPRFSGLQFPNYSSELNVNALELDDSALYLCTSRTRAGDNSPLHFGNGTRLTVT.

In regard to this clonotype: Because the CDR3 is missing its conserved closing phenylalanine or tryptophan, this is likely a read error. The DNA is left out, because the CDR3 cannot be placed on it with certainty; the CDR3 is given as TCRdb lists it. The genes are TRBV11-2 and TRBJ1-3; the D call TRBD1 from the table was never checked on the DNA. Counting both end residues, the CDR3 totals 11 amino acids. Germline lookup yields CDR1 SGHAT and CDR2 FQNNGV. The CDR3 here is CASSPGTALYL.